The 19 T cell receptor beta chains below all came from one sample that was sequenced in a study of blood T cells in healthy people across ages. Together with a sample-barcoded 5' primer, a J-beta primer mix was included in a second PCR lasting about 6 to 12 cycles. In TCRdb, the 5' RACE reads were re-called with MiXCR into one record per CDR3 protein. The data contain fewer than 800,000 distinct CDR3 sequences, just under 25% of them seen just once; the ten biggest clones take up 9% to 9.5%. The same sample was also studied in work on T cells of mothers and their children.

The sequenced material came from blood. These receptors were taken from a boy aged 5-17 years in good health.

This clonotype was counted between two and nine times. V and J are TRBV20-1 and TRBJ2-5, with 9 positions matching TRBD1. Germline-derived CDR1 and CDR2 are DFQATT and SNEGSKA (reference sequence). The CDR3 sequence is 15 residues long. J lost 5 bases, V lost 4 bases, and 11 bases had no gene match. CDR3 DNA: TGCAGTGCTAAACTCGGGACAGGGTCTGGGGAGACCCAGTACTTC. It specifies CSAKLGTGSGETQYF.

This sequence joins TRBV6-6 and TRBJ1-6, with a weak D call TRBD1 (6 bases). The germline gives CDR1 MNHNY, CDR2 SVGAGI (reference sequence). The V end was cut by 7 bases, the J end by 6 bases, with 16 bases between. This CDR3 region has 15 residues. The CDR3 region is CASTLTGNSNSPLHF. CDR3 coding DNA: TGTGCCAGCACCCTGACAGGCAATTCTAATTCACCCCTCCACTTT.

This clonotype was detected a few times. The CDR3 DNA sequence: TGTGCCAGCAGCTTAATGGAGGGCACCGGGGAGCTGTTTTTT. Translating gives CASSLMEGTGELFF. This rearrangement joins TRBV7-9 to TRBJ2-2, with TRBD2 as a possible D gene (6 bases). V lost 2 bases and J 4 bases, leaving 8 bases between the germline ends. There are 14 residues in the CDR3. Germline CDR1 reads SEHNR; CDR2 reads FQNEAQ (reference sequence).

The rearrangement joins TRBV10-3 to TRBJ2-1; 9 bases line up with TRBD2. Germline lookup yields CDR1 ENHRY and CDR2 SYGVKD. Trimming cost V 8 bases and J 7 bases; bases outside gene matches: 6. The CDR3 totals 13 residues. The CDR3 sequence: CAILSGGWNEQFF. CDR3 nucleotides: TGTGCCATCCTTAGCGGGGGATGGAATGAGCAGTTCTTC.

This clonotype was seen repeatedly, ten times or more. The V call is TRBV29-1, the J call TRBJ2-1, with a possible D match to TRBD2 (6 bases). The CDR3 consists of 13 residues. Germline CDR1 reads SQVTM; CDR2 reads ANQGSEA. V lost 7 bases and J lost 1, with 11 bases in between. The CDR3 reads CSDGTPSYNEQFF. In DNA, the CDR3 is TGCAGCGACGGGACTCCTTCCTACAATGAGCAGTTCTTC.

V usage is TRBV9 and J usage is TRBJ2-7; a possible D gene is TRBD1 (5 bases). There are 16 residues in the CDR3. Deletions cut 0 bases from V and 2 bases from J, with 15 bases between. Germline V gene data show CDR1 as SGDLS and CDR2 as YYNGEE. Here the CDR3 DNA reads TGTGCCAGCAGCGTAGTGGGTAGCACAGGACCCTACGAGCAGTACTTC. Amino acid sequence: CASSVVGSTGPYEQYF.

A few counts support this clonotype. The V call is TRBV7-9, the J call TRBJ2-1; unclear D gene. V gave up 0 bases and J gave up 0 bases, with 9 bases separating them. The CDR3 consists of 16 residues. Germline V lookup: CDR1 SEHNR, CDR2 FQNEAQ (reference sequence). CDR3 sequence reads: CASSLAASSSYNEQFF. The CDR3 DNA is TGTGCCAGCAGCTTAGCTGCCTCGAGCTCCTACAATGAGCAGTTCTTC.

The table lists this clonotype with a few counts. For the CDR3, the DNA is TGTGCCAGCAGTTTATACAGTACCGGGGAGCTGTTTTTT. Translated: CASSLYSTGELFF. The V and J genes are TRBV12-3 or TRBV12-4 and TRBJ2-2; no clear D gene. Trimming cost V 2 bases and J 5 bases, with 6 bases left between them. This CDR3 comprises 13 residues.

The chain couples TRBV7-9 to TRBJ2-5; D gene unclear. The DNA end is more similar to TRBJ2-7, so the J call may be wrong. This CDR3 comprises 14 residues. Germline CDR1 SEHNR, CDR2 FQNEAQ (reference sequence). CDR3 region: CASSTGPPEHEQYF. CDR3 sequence (DNA): TGTGCCAGCAGCACCGGGCCCCCCGAGCACGAGCAGTACTTC.

The chain couples TRBV14 to TRBJ2-1, with D possibly matching TRBD1 (6 bases). The DNA end favors TRBJ2-7, so the J call may be wrong. The germline V gene has CDR1 SGHDN and CDR2 FVKESK. CDR3 length equals 13 residues. CDR3 bases: TGTGCCAGCAGCAAGACAGGTTACTACGAGCAGTACTTC. It encodes CASSKTGYYEQYF.

This chain uses TRBV7-2 with TRBJ1-1; possible D gene TRBD1, 6 bases. Germline V gene sequence: CDR1 SGHTA, CDR2 FQGNSA. There are 13 residues in the CDR3. Trimming took off 8 bases at V and 4 bases at J, with 14 bases between the two ends. Here the CDR3 reads CASRGAGSTEAFF. The CDR3 coding sequence is TGTGCCAGCCGGGGGGCAGGGAGCACTGAAGCTTTCTTT.

The chain employs TRBV28 and TRBJ2-1, with 8 bases fitting TRBD2. Germline-derived CDR1 and CDR2 are MDHEN and SYDVKM. V shed 6 bases and J 10 bases; nucleotides not matched to a gene: 23. The CDR3 is made up of 18 amino acids. The CDR3 region has the DNA TGTGCCAGCAGCACCCTTCTCGCCGGGACTAGTAAGGGATGGGAGCAGTTCTTC. Encoded protein: CASSTLLAGTSKGWEQFF.

The chain couples TRBV7-9 to TRBJ2-5, with D unresolved. The CDR3 runs to 12 residues. Germline CDR1 is SEHNR and CDR2 is FQNEAQ (reference sequence). V was trimmed by 3 bases and J by 4 bases, leaving 6 bases between them. The CDR3 nucleotides read TGTGCCAGCAGCTTTGACGTAGAGACCCAGTACTTC. It translates to CASSFDVETQYF.

The chain links TRBV20-1 to TRBJ2-1, with D possibly TRBD1 on 6 matching bases. Germline V gene lookup returns CDR1 DFQATT and CDR2 SNEGSKA (reference sequence). This CDR3 comprises 11 residues. The CDR3 is CSSGDLDEQFF. The CDR3 nucleotides read TGCAGCTCAGGGGATTTGGATGAGCAGTTCTTC.

Note on this clonotype: Sequence at one end of the junction differs from germline and may be a read error. This chain uses TRBV3-1 with TRBJ2-7, with D tentatively TRBD2 (5 bases). The CDR3 has 14 amino acids. Per germline, CDR1 LGHDT and CDR2 YNNKEL (reference sequence). Here the CDR3 reads CANSLGLRSYEQYF. The DNA for the CDR3 is TGTGCCAACAGCCTTGGACTGCGCTCCTACGAGCAGTACTTC.

This clonotype has just a few counts. The genes are TRBV28 and TRBJ2-5; D is ambiguous. The last part of the DNA fits TRBJ2-7 better; the J call may be wrong. CDR1 and CDR2 from the germline V gene are MDHEN and SYDVKM. The CDR3 is made up of 14 amino acids. The CDR3 protein is CASSFFGPTYEQYF. The CDR3 DNA is TGTGCCAGCAGTTTCTTCGGCCCAACCTACGAGCAGTACTTC.

At least ten counts were recorded for this clonotype. The chain is built from TRBV12-3 or TRBV12-4 and TRBJ2-7; 8 nucleotides line up with TRBD1. There are 15 residues in the CDR3. After removal of 4 bases from V and 3 bases from J, the junction contained 8 bases not matched to a gene. The CDR3 reads CASSSRTGLDYEQYF. The CDR3 DNA sequence: TGTGCCAGCAGTTCTCGGACAGGGCTGGACTACGAGCAGTACTTC.

This clonotype has just one count. The chain has TRBV12-5 and TRBJ2-1; tentative D call: TRBD1 (5 bases). TRBJ2-7 matches the DNA end more closely, so the J call is doubtful. The CDR3 has 15 residues. The germline V gene has CDR1 LGHNT and CDR2 FRNRAP. This chain's CDR3 is CASGDPSTESYEQYF. In nucleotides, the CDR3 is TGTGCTAGTGGGGATCCCTCGACAGAAAGCTACGAGCAGTACTTC.

The rearrangement links TRBV6-6 to TRBJ2-5, with 8 nucleotides matching TRBD1. Germline V gene lookup returns CDR1 MNHNY and CDR2 SVGAGI (reference sequence). The CDR3 has 15 residues. The V and J ends lost 4 bases and 0 bases, in that order; junction bases with no gene match: 4. The CDR3 reads CASSFRQGNQETQYF. The CDR3 region has the DNA TGTGCCAGCAGTTTCAGACAGGGGAACCAAGAGACCCAGTACTTC.